What follows is one TCR beta chain and its context. The sample holds many counts of this clonotype. Its antigen has not been determined. No quality values exist for individual bases; no much larger clone is one base distant. Trimmed from V: 2 bases; trimmed from J: 0 bases; junction bases lacking a gene match: 11. Spanning cysteine to phenylalanine, the CDR3 consists of 18 amino acids. Of all the DNA, just the CDR3 is kept, 54 bases in frame from base 1. For CDR1 and CDR2, the germline V gene (reference sequence) lists MNHNY and SVGAGI. This record belongs to a study of human T cells and chemical hapten exposure listed by TCRdb under 2021. With respect to the entire study: For sensitization, 2% DPC in acetone was applied to a 2 cm by 2 cm area of upper inner arm skin. Patients additionally received weekly therapeutic DPC doses to the scalp throughout the roughly 25-week study period. Patch testing on the upper back used Finn chambers containing 0.01% DPC, with scoring done after 6 days according to International Contact Dermatitis Research Group standards. The patient cohort, mostly female, included alopecia areata with under or over 50% scalp involvement, alopecia totalis and alopecia universalis. Libraries were pooled for sequencing, and per-sample TCR yields varied mainly because of small differences in library volumes within the pool. Peripheral blood TCR repertoire changes were tracked in vivo in alopecia patients during primary and secondary sensitization to the hapten diphenylcyclopropenone (DPC). Blood was sampled from patients pre-sensitization (week 0) and at 2, 6 and about 24 weeks after DPC sensitization. Blood for TCR sequencing was provided by twenty-nine alopecia patients at one to four time points (pre-sensitization, 2, 6 and 24 weeks).

Overall study outcomes, separate from this receptor: All patients had alopecia, a presumed autoimmune disease, so their immune response might differ from that of healthy individuals. A positive correlation was found between the number of PT1 expanded TCRs and patch test score, with significance reached at thresholds 8, 16 and 32 but not 4. After repeated subsampling, the strength of the expansion versus patch-test correlation and the threshold at which it became significant changed. Significantly more large CDR3 similarity clusters were formed by expanded TCRs than by pre-sensitization or healthy control sets, consistent with antigen-driven responses. DPC sensitization did not change how many TCRs were above 1 in 1000 frequency, and no evidence was found of alterations in global repertoire structure.

What this sample's time point label stands for: patch test 1, 2 weeks after DPC sensitization. The treatment or condition label of this sample denotes: therapeutic diphenylcyclopropenone sensitization with weekly scalp DPC. Blood at each patch-test visit was drawn before the patch test was applied. Patients were eligible if aged 18 to 70, diagnosed with alopecia and judged suitable for DPC therapy, and pregnant patients were excluded. Total RNA was extracted from unfractionated whole blood collected in Tempus Blood RNA tubes. Receptor amplification or capture employed RACE. Sequencing relied on a NextSeq 500. During library preparation, unique molecular identifiers were attached to individual cDNA molecules so that TCRs could be counted quantitatively and reproducibly. From each blood RNA sample, both TCR alpha and TCR beta chains were sequenced. The source study handled its data this way. The median number of TCRs per sample was approximately 98,000, ranging from about 23,224 to 690,600. The Decombinator software suite was used to annotate V, J and CDR3 in the TCR reads. For PS versus PT1 abundance plots, all samples were subsampled to the same number of TCRs (28,000). TCRs were defined as expanded if absent before sensitization and observed at least eight times at the 2-week time point. Using fastp trimming at Q25 and MiXCR clonotype assembly, TCRdb reanalyzed the public sequencing data and kept in-frame beta chains. Each entry is one CDR3 protein sequence, shown with its most common DNA and genes. What appears here as the V and J calls and clone size reflects TCRdb's work, not the paper's. Present in this sample are fewer than 60,000 distinct CDR3 sequences, approximately 9.1% of which were seen just once. Clones ranked in the top ten supply around 4.5% of the sample.

The chain is made from TRBV6-6 and TRBJ2-7, with 9 middle bases fitting TRBD2. The sequencing used whole blood, collected in connection with sensitization to the hapten diphenylcyclopropenone (DPC). The TCR sequence derives from a woman in her fifties or sixties with alopecia areata. Some clones in this sample may be carry-over from other donors' samples. The bases are TGTGCCAGCAGTTACAGAGGGGATAGCGGGAGCCTCTCCTACGAGCAGTACTTC. This yields the protein CASSYRGDSGSLSYEQYF.